This T cell receptor (beta chain) was identified during a study of blood T cell repertoires in COVID-19. Overall study: Samples of COVID-19 (acute and convalescent) were obtained from the United States, Italy and Spain.

This clone was seen only a few times. As originally analysed: Nucleated cell number was recorded as an estimate derived from reference gene primer amplification. Clones were read by immunoSEQ multiplex PCR, and TCRdb kept only the in-frame ones, dropping some. V and J calls and clone size are those listed in that table; D and trimming were worked out from the DNA. The profile covers some 350,000 clones, with 87% appearing a single time and less than 6% taken by the ten largest. This TCR was sampled from a woman aged 25 to 45 who had recovered from COVID-19. Sequences were obtained from PBMCs or T cells enriched from blood (not recorded which).

This CDR3 is CASSLGEASGNTIYF. The CDR3 nucleotides are TGCGCCAGCAGCTTGGGGGAGGCCTCTGGAAACACCATATATTTT. The chain recombines TRBV5-1 with TRBJ1-3, with D unresolved. Trimming stripped 0 bases from V and 0 bases from J, with 7 bases between. CDR3 size: 15 residues. Germline CDR1 is SGHRS and CDR2 is YFSETQ. Together with reference TRBV5-1 and TRBJ1-3, the CDR3 gives the full variable domain: KAGVTQTPRYLIKTRGQQVTLSCSPISGHRSVSWYQQTPGQGLQFLFEYFSETQRNKGNFPGRFSGRQFSNSRSEMNVSTLELGDSALYLCASSLGEASGNTIYFGEGSWLTVV.